Below, 13 T cell receptor beta chains from the same sample are listed, as sequenced in a study of blood T cell repertoires in COVID-19. Clones were read by immunoSEQ multiplex PCR, and TCRdb kept only the in-frame ones, dropping some. Of roughly 68,000 clones detected, 65% to 90% appear once; the ten largest clones hold roughly 25%. The sample was peripheral blood. The origin of the receptors is a man in his forties or fifties with acute or convalescent COVID-19.

The chain is built from TRBV30 and TRBJ1-2; 9 nucleotides line up with TRBD1. V shed 4 bases, J shed 4 bases, and the junction held 7 bases outside the gene matches. The germline V gene has CDR1 GTSNPN and CDR2 SVGIG (reference sequence). The CDR3 is 14 residues long. For the CDR3, the DNA is TGTGCCTGGAAACCCGGGACAGGGAGCTATGGCTACACCTTC. Its translation is CAWKPGTGSYGYTF.

CDR3 bases: TGTGCCAGCAGCTTTGCAGGGGGTACTTACTATGGCTACACCTTC. Encoded protein: CASSFAGGTYYGYTF. This chain links TRBV7-9 with TRBJ1-2, with TRBD1 matching 7 bases. V was pared by 3 bases and J by 3 bases, with 7 bases of the junction left unmatched. Germline V lookup: CDR1 SEHNR, CDR2 FQNEAQ (reference sequence). This CDR3 has 15 amino acids.

The chain carries TRBV5-1 and TRBJ2-7, with 9 bases lining up with TRBD1. The CDR3 contains 18 residues. With 4 bases clipped from V and 6 bases from J, the junction kept 20 bases outside the gene matches. The germline gives CDR1 SGHRS, CDR2 YFSETQ. The CDR3 sequence is CASSSYRGQGTMLGEQYF. CDR3 DNA: TGCGCCAGCAGCAGCTACCGGGGACAGGGTACGATGCTCGGCGAGCAGTACTTC.

The V gene is TRBV2, the J gene TRBJ1-6, with a possible D match to TRBD1 (6 bases). V gave up 8 bases and J gave up 7 bases, with 12 bases separating them. This CDR3 contains 13 residues. Germline loops: CDR1 SNHLY, CDR2 FYNNEI. CDR3 amino acids: CASRQETNSPLHF. CDR3 in DNA: TGTGCCAGCCGACAGGAGACCAATTCACCCCTCCACTTT.

This clone was found many times. The CDR3 region has the DNA TGTGCCAGCTCACCAAACGGGGGGCCTCGGGAGCAGTACGTC. It translates to CASSPNGGPREQYV. The chain links TRBV18 to TRBJ2-7; possibly TRBD2 for D (7 bases). The CDR3 has 14 residues. Trimming cost V 2 bases and J 7 bases, with 15 bases left between them. Germline lookup yields CDR1 KGHSH and CDR2 LQKENI.

The chain's CDR3 is CASSLETGFYEQYV. The CDR3 coding sequence is TGTGCCAGCAGCTTGGAGACAGGGTTCTACGAGCAGTACGTC. The genes are TRBV5-4 and TRBJ2-7, with 7 positions matching TRBD1. The germline gives CDR1 SGHNT, CDR2 YYREEE (reference sequence). CDR3 length: 14 residues. Germline trimming cut 0 bases from V and 3 bases from J; bases unmatched to any gene: 3.

In this sample, this clone turned up a few times. The chain couples TRBV15 to TRBJ2-5; D remains unclear. Trimming pared 0 bases from V and 7 bases from J, leaving 12 bases between. Germline values: CDR1 LNHNV, CDR2 YYDKDF (reference sequence). This CDR3 is built from 14 residues. DNA for the CDR3: TGTGCCACCAGCAGAGAGAGGTACGCCGGGACCCAGTACTTC. Translation: CATSRERYAGTQYF.

This chain connects TRBV19 to TRBJ2-1; D not resolved. The CDR3 totals 11 residues. V was pared by 11 bases and J by 8 bases, with 13 bases between. Germline V gene sequence: CDR1 LNHDA, CDR2 SQIVND (reference sequence). The CDR3 here is CAVAGHHEQFF. CDR3 in DNA: TGTGCCGTGGCAGGCCATCATGAGCAGTTCTTC.

The chain carries TRBV6-5 and TRBJ2-7, with D possibly matching TRBD2 (6 bases). CDR1 and CDR2 (germline): MNHEY, SVGAGI. Trimming took 6 bases from V and 6 from J, leaving 18 bases between them. The CDR3 is made up of 14 amino acids. The CDR3 loop reads CASRGGGPSSEQYF. The CDR3 nucleotides are TGTGCCAGCAGGGGGGGAGGCCCGTCGTCCGAGCAGTACTTC.

This chain uses TRBV6-6 with TRBJ1-5; D gene uncertain. The V gene's germline CDR1 is MNHNY and CDR2 SVGAGI (reference sequence). V gave up 0 bases and J gave up 3 bases, with 12 bases separating them. The CDR3 spans 16 residues. The CDR3 region is CASSYSTGENNQPQHF. The DNA of the CDR3 is TGTGCCAGCAGTTACTCGACTGGGGAGAACAATCAGCCCCAGCATTTT.

This clone is deemed medium-sized. The CDR3 loop reads CASSEVPGSYEQYF. The CDR3 DNA reads as TGTGCCAGCAGTGAAGTTCCAGGTAGCTACGAGCAGTACTTC. The genes are TRBV6-1 and TRBJ2-7, with D unresolved. Germline-derived CDR1 and CDR2 are MNHNS and SASEGT. CDR3 length equals 14 residues. V lost 1 base and J lost 3, with 10 bases in between.

This sequence joins TRBV5-1 and TRBJ2-1; TRBD2 aligns across 10 bases. Germline-derived CDR1 and CDR2 are SGHRS and YFSETQ. The CDR3 totals 16 residues. The V and J ends lost 3 bases and 7 bases, in that order; junction bases with no gene match: 10. CDR3 nucleotides: TGCGCCAGCAGCTCTAGCCTAGCGGGGGCTCGGAATGAGCAGTTCTTC. The encoded protein is CASSSSLAGARNEQFF.

The V call is TRBV6-5, the J call TRBJ2-2; D not certain. The CDR3 spans 12 residues. V was cut by 6 bases and J by 5 bases, with 7 bases left in between. Germline V CDR1 and CDR2: MNHEY, SVGAGI. DNA of the CDR3: TGTGCCAGCAGCGATCAGACCGGGGAGCTGTTTTTT. This codes for CASSDQTGELFF.